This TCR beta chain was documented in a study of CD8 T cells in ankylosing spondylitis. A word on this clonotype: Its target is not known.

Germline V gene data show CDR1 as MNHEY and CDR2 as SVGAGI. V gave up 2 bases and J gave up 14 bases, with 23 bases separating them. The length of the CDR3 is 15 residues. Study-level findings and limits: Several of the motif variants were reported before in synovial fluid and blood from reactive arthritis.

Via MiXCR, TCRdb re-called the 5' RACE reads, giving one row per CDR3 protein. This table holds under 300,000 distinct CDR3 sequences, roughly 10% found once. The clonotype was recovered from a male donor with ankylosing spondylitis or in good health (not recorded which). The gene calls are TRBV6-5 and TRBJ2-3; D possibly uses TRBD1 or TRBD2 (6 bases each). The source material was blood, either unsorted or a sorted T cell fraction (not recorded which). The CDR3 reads CASSYEGGPFNVAYF. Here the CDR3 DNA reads TGTGCCAGCAGTTACGAGGGGGGCCCCTTCAATGTAGCGTATTTT.